These T cell receptor beta chains were read from a single sample in a study of cytomegalovirus exposure and HLA in healthy donors. TCRdb's table, derived via immunoSEQ multiplex PCR, lists solely in-frame clones and lacks some. The sample lists 150,000 to 200,000 clones; more than 75% were seen once. Sequences were obtained from PBMCs. Every receptor here comes from a woman between 18 and 29 years old in good health and CMV-seronegative. Both conserved end residues are part of each CDR3. D genes are given only for firm matches. Clone size is not always given. Where it is, it says once, few, many or a class for expanded clones.

D gene | clone size | J gene | V gene | CDR3 protein | CDR3 DNA
TRBD2 | NA | TRBJ2-1 | TRBV11-3 | CASSPQTLAGGPNEQFF | TGTGCCAGCAGCCCCCAAACCCTAGCGGGAGGTCCCAATGAGCAGTTCTTC
NA | NA | TRBJ1-6 | TRBV5-1 | CASSQEAGNSPLHF | TGCGCCAGCAGCCAAGAGGCGGGGAATTCACCCCTCCACTTT
TRBD2 | once | TRBJ2-2 | TRBV10-1 | CASSGRTSGSGELFF | TGCGCCAGCAGTGGAAGGACTAGTGGTTCCGGGGAGCTGTTTTTT
NA | NA | TRBJ2-3 | TRBV5-8 | CASSPGVQGGGTDTQYF | TGTGCCAGCAGCCCCGGTGTCCAGGGAGGTGGAACAGATACGCAGTATTTT
NA | NA | TRBJ1-4 | TRBV28 | CASSLPIHSQLRIEKLFF | TGTGCCAGCAGTTTACCCATTCACTCACAGCTCCGAATCGAAAAACTGTTTTTT
NA | NA | TRBJ1-1 | TRBV9 | CASSPFGQLNTEAFF | TGTGCCAGCAGCCCCTTCGGACAGTTGAACACTGAAGCTTTCTTT
NA | NA | TRBJ2-7 | TRBV9 | CASSFTGSEQYF | TGTGCCAGCAGCTTCACAGGGAGCGAGCAGTACTTC
TRBD2 | NA | TRBJ2-1 | TRBV5-6 | CASSLTSGTSGYNEQFF | TGTGCCAGCAGCTTAACCTCCGGGACTAGCGGTTACAATGAGCAGTTCTTC
TRBD1 | NA | TRBJ1-6 | TRBV30 | CAWSVRDRDNSPLHF | TGTGCCTGGAGTGTAAGGGACAGGGATAATTCACCCCTCCACTTT
NA | NA | TRBJ1-3 | TRBV2 | CASSEQGPISGNTIYF | TGTGCCAGCAGTGAACAGGGGCCCATCTCTGGAAACACCATATATTTT
NA | NA | TRBJ2-7 | TRBV7-3 | CASSLNDRGYEQYF | TGTGCCAGCAGCTTAAATGATCGGGGCTACGAGCAGTACTTC
NA | NA | TRBJ2-3 | TRBV10-1 | CASSEGATDTQYF | TGCGCCAGCAGTGAGGGGGCAACTGATACGCAGTATTTT
NA | NA | TRBJ2-5 | TRBV27 | CASSFVTGPIREAQYF | TGTGCCAGCAGTTTTGTTACAGGGCCGATTCGAGAGGCCCAGTACTTC
NA | NA | TRBJ2-2 | TRBV30 | CAWSVTALTGELFF | TGTGCCTGGAGTGTAACTGCCCTAACCGGGGAGCTGTTTTTT
TRBD2 | NA | TRBJ2-1 | TRBV10-3 | CAITREAGGSSSVQFF | TGTGCCATCACCCGAGAGGCGGGGGGGTCGTCTAGTGTGCAGTTCTTC
TRBD1 | NA | TRBJ1-2 | TRBV14 | CASSQPGQGYYGYTF | TGTGCCAGCAGCCAACCGGGACAGGGGTATTATGGCTACACCTTC
NA | few | TRBJ1-2 | TRBV7-9 | CASSRTPKGGYTF | TGTGCCAGCAGCCGGACACCGAAGGGTGGCTACACCTTC
NA | NA | TRBJ1-2 | TRBV10-3 | CAISAGADGYTF | TGTGCCATCAGTGCAGGGGCGGATGGCTACACCTTC
TRBD1 | NA | TRBJ1-4 | TRBV5-4 | CASSPVTGTEKLFF | TGTGCCAGCAGCCCGGTGACAGGGACTGAAAAACTGTTTTTT
TRBD1 | few | TRBJ1-2 | TRBV2 | CASRQGAGYGYTF | TGTGCCAGTCGACAGGGGGCCGGCTATGGCTACACCTTC
NA | many | TRBJ2-1 | TRBV13 | CASSLGGYEQFF | TGTGCCAGCAGCTTGGGGGGATATGAGCAGTTCTTC
TRBD1 | NA | TRBJ2-7 | TRBV6-5 | CASSYSKRTGDYEQYF | TGTGCCAGCAGTTACTCGAAGAGGACAGGAGACTACGAGCAGTACTTC
TRBD1 | NA | TRBJ2-5 | TRBV5-1 | CASRDSPQETQYF | TGCGCCAGCCGGGACAGCCCACAAGAGACCCAGTACTTC
NA | NA | TRBJ2-7 | TRBV4-1 | CASSQPTGSSYEQYF | TGCGCCAGCAGCCAACCGACTGGTAGCTCCTACGAGCAGTACTTC
TRBD1 | NA | TRBJ2-2 | TRBV7-6 | CASSPRGRLNTGELFF | TGTGCCAGCAGCCCGAGGGGGCGGTTAAACACCGGGGAGCTGTTTTTT
NA | NA | TRBJ1-2 | TRBV19 | CASSINARIGYTF | TGTGCCAGTAGTATAAATGCCAGGATTGGCTACACCTTC
NA | NA | TRBJ2-1 | TRBV20-1 | CSARSFNEQFF | TGCAGTGCTAGATCTTTCAATGAGCAGTTCTTC
NA | NA | TRBJ2-1 | TRBV7-2 | CASAWLVGNEQFF | TGTGCCAGCGCGTGGCTAGTCGGCAATGAGCAGTTCTTC
NA | NA | TRBJ1-1 | TRBV6-5 | CATRGNTEAFF | TGTGCCACACGGGGGAACACTGAAGCTTTCTTT
TRBD2 | once | TRBJ2-6 | TRBV18 | CASSYSGGAGSSGANVLTF | TGTGCCAGCTCGTACTCGGGAGGGGCCGGCAGCTCTGGGGCCAACGTCCTGACTTTC
TRBD1 | once | TRBJ1-5 | TRBV5-6 | CASSLMGQSHQPQHF | TGTGCCAGCAGCTTGATGGGACAGTCTCATCAGCCCCAGCATTTT
TRBD1 | NA | TRBJ1-2 | TRBV11-2 | CASRALGQLYGYTF | TGTGCCAGCAGAGCTCTGGGACAGCTCTATGGCTACACCTTC
NA | NA | TRBJ1-1 | TRBV5-6 | CASSLRPIGTHTSEAFF | TGTGCCAGCAGCTTGAGGCCCATCGGGACTCACACATCTGAAGCTTTCTTT
NA | NA | TRBJ2-7 | TRBV4-1 | CASSQGGDPFYEQYF | TGCGCCAGCAGCCAAGGGGGCGACCCGTTCTACGAGCAGTACTTC
TRBD1 | NA | TRBJ2-5 | TRBV5-1 | CASSFLQGRVSETQYF | TGCGCCAGCAGCTTTCTACAGGGGCGAGTGTCGGAGACCCAGTACTTC
TRBD1 | NA | TRBJ2-1 | TRBV29-1 | CSGGTGLEQFF | TGCAGCGGGGGGACAGGGCTTGAGCAGTTCTTC
NA | NA | TRBJ1-2 | TRBV5-1 | CASSLGGPSEGYTF | TGCGCCAGCAGCTTGGGAGGGCCCTCGGAGGGCTACACCTTC